A single sample is the source of the 31 T cell receptor beta chains below, sequenced in a study of blood T cell repertoires in COVID-19. Sequencing was performed with immunoSEQ multiplex PCR; in TCRdb, only in-frame clones are kept and a portion is missing. The data hold approximately 330,000 clones, with roughly 89% observed a single time. The sequenced sample was peripheral blood. The receptors were sampled from a man aged 25 to 40 with COVID-19, enrolled during active disease.

V and J are TRBV5-6 and TRBJ1-6; possibly TRBD1 for D (6 bases). V was clipped by 2 bases and J by 9 bases, with 9 bases between them. Germline V gene data show CDR1 as SGHDT and CDR2 as YYEEEE. This CDR3 spans 13 amino acids. This chain's CDR3 is CASSFTGRSPLHF. The CDR3, as DNA: TGTGCCAGCAGCTTTACAGGGCGTTCACCCCTCCACTTT. Filled out from reference TRBV5-6 and TRBJ1-6, the complete variable domain reads DAGVTQSPTHLIKTRGQQVTLRCSPKSGHDTVSWYQQALGQGPQFIFQYYEEEERQRGNFPDRFSGHQFPNYSSELNVNALLLGDSALYLCASSFTGRSPLHFGNGTRLTVT.

This clone was seen a single time. This chain joins TRBV7-3 and TRBJ2-6, with no clear D. V lost 1 base, J lost 2 bases, and 9 bases lay in between. Germline lookup yields CDR1 SGHTA and CDR2 FQGTGA. CDR3 length equals 16 residues. In DNA form, the CDR3 reads TGTGCCAGCAGCTTAAACAGATTTGCTGGGGCCAACGTCCTGACTTTC. Translating gives CASSLNRFAGANVLTF.

V usage is TRBV9 and J usage is TRBJ1-1; 9 bases line up with TRBD1. The J segment lost 7 bases and the V segment lost 1 base, leaving 14 bases of the junction unmatched. Germline loops: CDR1 SGDLS, CDR2 YYNGEE. The CDR3 has 17 residues. In DNA, the CDR3 is TGTGCCAGCAGCGTAACTGTTGGACAGGGGCCTAGAGGTGAAGCTTTCTTT. This codes for CASSVTVGQGPRGEAFF.

The chain couples TRBV28 to TRBJ2-7, with 7 nucleotides matching TRBD2. Germline lookup yields CDR1 MDHEN and CDR2 SYDVKM. Trimming took 1 base from V and 0 from J; bases not matched to a gene: 9. The CDR3 length is 17 residues. Here the CDR3 DNA reads TGTGCCAGCAGTTTATTCGACGTGGGGGGGGACTCCTACGAGCAGTACTTC. Amino acids: CASSLFDVGGDSYEQYF.

The J gene is TRBJ2-3, the V gene TRBV4-3; D is possibly TRBD2 (7 bases). Deletions cut 0 bases from V and 4 bases from J, with 11 bases between. The CDR3 totals 15 residues. CDR1 is LGHNA and CDR2 is YSLEER in the germline V gene. The CDR3 sequence: CASSQDSGGADTQYF. Written as DNA, the CDR3 is TGCGCCAGCAGCCAAGATTCGGGGGGCGCAGATACGCAGTATTTT.

The chain uses TRBV7-2 and TRBJ1-4, with D hard to call. Germline CDR1 and CDR2: SGHTA and FQGNSA. V was trimmed by 0 bases and J by 0 bases, leaving 23 bases between them. CDR3 size: 21 residues. The DNA for the CDR3 is TGTGCCAGCAGCTTAGCCCAACTCGAGGGATTGGAAGAGGCAACTAATGAAAAACTGTTTTTT. Translation gives CASSLAQLEGLEEATNEKLFF.

The chain combines TRBV5-1 with TRBJ2-1, with 7 bases fitting TRBD1. The CDR3 sequence is 14 residues long. V was clipped by 8 bases and J by 1 base; unmatched bases: 6. CDR1 and CDR2 (germline): SGHRS, YFSETQ. CDR3 bases: TGCGCCAGTTACCGACAGGGATCCTACAATGAGCAGTTCTTC. The encoded protein is CASYRQGSYNEQFF.

This clone was seen a handful of times. The V gene is TRBV30, the J gene TRBJ1-4; D is perhaps TRBD1 (5 bases). CDR1 is GTSNPN and CDR2 is SVGIG in the germline V gene (reference sequence). CDR3 length: 15 residues. Trimming cost V 4 bases and J 4 bases, with 16 bases left between them. The CDR3 nucleotides are TGTGCCTGGACCCGTGCACAGGCCTTTAATGAAAAACTGTTTTTT. This codes for CAWTRAQAFNEKLFF.

This clone was seen a handful of times. This chain links TRBV3-1 (or the pseudogene TRBV3-2) with TRBJ1-2; weak D call: TRBD1 (5 bases). The CDR3 extends over 14 amino acids. The V end lost 4 bases, the J end lost 1 base, and 10 bases lay between the germline ends. CDR1 and CDR2 from the germline V gene are LGHDT and YNNKEL (reference sequence). CDR3 amino acids: CASSLKGINYGYTF. CDR3 sequence (DNA): TGTGCCAGCAGCCTAAAGGGGATTAACTATGGCTACACCTTC.

The gene calls are TRBV25-1 and TRBJ1-2; 7 nucleotides line up with TRBD1. Germline V gene lookup returns CDR1 MGHDK and CDR2 SYGVNS. The CDR3 loop spans 13 amino acids. Unmatched junction bases numbered 4, after V lost 6 bases and J lost 3 bases. CDR3 bases: TGTGCCAGCAGCGCACAGGGGCACTATGGCTACACCTTC. As protein: CASSAQGHYGYTF.

The chain employs TRBV24-1 and TRBJ2-1, with a possible D match to TRBD2 (5 bases). The CDR3 is 17 residues long. V was pared by 4 bases and J by 2 bases, with 17 bases between. Germline values: CDR1 KGHDR, CDR2 SFDVKD. The CDR3 sequence: CATSDISAPLTYNEQFF. In nucleotides, the CDR3 is TGTGCCACCAGTGACATTAGCGCCCCACTGACCTACAATGAGCAGTTCTTC.

The V and J genes are TRBV27 and TRBJ2-1; D may be TRBD2 (5 bases). Per germline, CDR1 MNHEY and CDR2 SMNVEV (reference sequence). Between the trimmed V and J ends, which lost 5 bases and 16 bases, there was a span of 21 bases. This CDR3 contains 13 residues. The chain's CDR3 is CASSKIRGVLTFF. The DNA for the CDR3 is TGTGCCAGCAGTAAGATTCGGGGAGTCCTCACCTTCTTC.

This clone appeared a few times. The rearrangement uses TRBV7-9 and TRBJ2-7; D is possibly TRBD2 (5 bases). The CDR3 is 12 residues long. Trimming shortened V by 2 bases and J by 5 bases, and 7 bases separated the two germline ends. Germline assignment: CDR1 SEHNR and CDR2 FQNEAQ (reference sequence). The CDR3 DNA reads TGTGCCAGCAGCTTATCCGGGGACGAGCAGTACTTC. Amino acids: CASSLSGDEQYF.

The chain employs TRBV24-1 and TRBJ1-1; D is undetermined. This CDR3 comprises 11 residues. V was clipped by 12 bases and J by 0 bases, with 7 bases between them. CDR1 and CDR2 (germline): KGHDR, SFDVKD. The CDR3 region has the DNA TGTGCCTCTAACCTGAACACTGAAGCTTTCTTT. It codes for CASNLNTEAFF.

This chain uses TRBV19 with TRBJ2-1; 13 bases match TRBD2. Unmatched junction bases numbered 3, after V lost 0 bases and J lost 4 bases. CDR3 size: 17 residues. Germline assignment: CDR1 LNHDA and CDR2 SQIVND (reference sequence). The CDR3 bases are TGTGCCAGTAGTATAGAAGCGGGACTAGCGGGGTACAATGAGCAGTTCTTC. Its protein is CASSIEAGLAGYNEQFF.

As to this clone: The same CDR3 also results from other DNA sequences found in this sample. The V gene is TRBV27, the J gene TRBJ1-2; D is possibly TRBD1 (6 bases). CDR3 size: 12 residues. Germline V lookup: CDR1 MNHEY, CDR2 SMNVEV (reference sequence). Trimming removed 4 bases at V and 5 bases at J, with 8 bases between. The CDR3 nucleotides read TGTGCCAGCAGTTCCACAGGGTATGGCTACACCTTC. It codes for CASSSTGYGYTF.

This clone was picked up a small number of times. The gene calls are TRBV19 and TRBJ2-7, with 7 bases lining up with TRBD1. Germline V lookup: CDR1 LNHDA, CDR2 SQIVND (reference sequence). V shed 3 bases and J 7 bases; nucleotides not matched to a gene: 6. The CDR3 runs to 13 residues. The CDR3 DNA sequence: TGTGCCAGTAGTATTGGCGCGGACAGGGAGCAGTACTTC. It yields the protein CASSIGADREQYF.

This sequence joins TRBV9 and TRBJ1-5; 7 bases match TRBD1. After removal of 2 bases from V and 2 bases from J, the junction contained 4 bases not matched to a gene. This CDR3 has 15 amino acids. Germline V gives CDR1 SGDLS, CDR2 YYNGEE. In DNA form, the CDR3 reads TGTGCCAGCAGCGTTGACGGACAGGGCAATCAGCCCCAGCATTTT. It yields the protein CASSVDGQGNQPQHF.

The chain combines TRBV5-1 with TRBJ2-7, with 12 positions matching TRBD2. The CDR3 spans 16 residues. V dropped 3 bases and J dropped 1; count of bases not matched to a gene: 5. Looked up from germline, CDR1 is SGHRS and CDR2 is YFSETQ. The CDR3: CASSSGLAGSSYEQYF. CDR3 sequence (DNA): TGCGCCAGCAGCTCGGGACTAGCGGGTTCTTCCTACGAGCAGTACTTC.

CDR3 loop: CATSEYTGTTNTEAFF. Written as DNA, the CDR3 is TGTGCCACCAGTGAATATACCGGGACAACCAACACTGAAGCTTTCTTT. This chain links TRBV24-1 with TRBJ1-1; TRBD1 might be the D (6 bases). Germline V gene lookup returns CDR1 KGHDR and CDR2 SFDVKD. The CDR3 extends over 16 amino acids. Trimming removed 4 bases from V and 2 bases from J, with 16 bases in between.

The chain uses TRBV7-3 and TRBJ2-1; D not certain. V was cut by 1 base and J by 6 bases, with 13 bases left in between. Germline CDR1 reads SGHTA; CDR2 reads FQGTGA. The CDR3 is 15 amino acids. Written as DNA, the CDR3 is TGTGCCAGCAGCTTAAGCGGTGGAGTGCGCAATGAGCAGTTCTTC. Encoded protein: CASSLSGGVRNEQFF.

V and J are TRBV24-1 and TRBJ2-1; TRBD2 might be the D (5 bases). CDR1 and CDR2 (germline): KGHDR, SFDVKD. Trimming removed 3 bases at V and 10 bases at J, with 6 bases between. The CDR3 extends over 11 amino acids. CDR3 sequence (DNA): TGTGCCACCAGTGATGGGGAGGAGCAGTTCTTC. It translates to CATSDGEEQFF.

The chain couples TRBV5-6 to TRBJ2-5; D call uncertain. From germline, CDR1 is SGHDT and CDR2 YYEEEE. The CDR3 sequence is 16 residues long. V lost 2 bases, J lost 4 bases, and 18 bases lay in between. CDR3 loop: CASSFVGSLGAETQYF. As DNA, the CDR3 is TGTGCCAGCAGCTTTGTCGGATCCCTAGGAGCAGAGACCCAGTACTTC.

The V gene is TRBV7-3, the J gene TRBJ2-1; 7 bases fit TRBD1. Trimming at V came to 4 bases and at J to 8 bases, leaving 8 bases not matched to a gene. The CDR3 sequence is 14 residues long. Germline V gives CDR1 SGHTA, CDR2 FQGTGA. For the CDR3, the DNA is TGTGCCAGCAGCTCCCGACAGGGTAACCATGAGCAGTTCTTC. Translating gives CASSSRQGNHEQFF.

The genes are TRBV6-5 and TRBJ2-1, with 8 bases matching TRBD2. V gave up 5 bases and J gave up 0 bases; unmatched junction bases: 3. This CDR3 contains 15 residues. Per germline, CDR1 MNHEY and CDR2 SVGAGI. The CDR3 spells CASSLSGNSYNEQFF. As DNA, the CDR3 is TGTGCCAGCAGTCTTAGCGGGAACTCCTACAATGAGCAGTTCTTC.

This chain connects TRBV28 to TRBJ1-3; D unclear. Trimming took 3 bases from V and 9 from J, leaving 15 bases between them. Germline V gene lookup returns CDR1 MDHEN and CDR2 SYDVKM. The CDR3 extends over 14 amino acids. The CDR3 nucleotides are TGTGCCAGCAGTTTGATAGTCCGAAGCGCCACCATATATTTT. Encoded protein: CASSLIVRSATIYF.

The genes are TRBV4-3 and TRBJ1-2; the D is unclear. The CDR3 is 13 amino acids. From germline, CDR1 is LGHNA and CDR2 YSLEER. Trimming stripped 4 bases from V and 4 bases from J, with 10 bases between. The CDR3 bases are TGCGCCAGCAGCCCGGGAGCTGTCTATGGCTACACCTTC. It specifies CASSPGAVYGYTF.

This chain uses TRBV30 with TRBJ2-7, with 7 bases that match TRBD1. Trimming at V came to 0 bases and at J to 4 bases, leaving 9 bases not matched to a gene. The CDR3 length is 15 residues. CDR1 GTSNPN and CDR2 SVGIG come from the germline V gene (reference sequence). In DNA, the CDR3 is TGTGCCTGGAGTGTACAGGCATCAGGGGGATACGAGCAGTACTTC. This gives the protein CAWSVQASGGYEQYF.

V is TRBV7-3 and J is TRBJ2-6; TRBD1 aligns across 8 bases. This CDR3 contains 18 residues. From germline, CDR1 is SGHTA and CDR2 FQGTGA. After removal of 0 bases from V and 2 bases from J, the junction contained 6 bases not matched to a gene. CDR3 DNA: TGTGCCAGCAGCTTAACGGGGCAGGGGGCGGCTGGGGCCAACGTCCTGACTTTC. Translating gives CASSLTGQGAAGANVLTF.

This rearrangement joins TRBV29-1 to TRBJ2-7; no reliable D call. CDR3 size: 14 residues. V lost 6 bases and J lost 0, with 15 bases in between. Germline V gene sequence: CDR1 SQVTM, CDR2 ANQGSEA. CDR3 sequence: CSVLGGSSSYEQYF. The CDR3 coding sequence is TGCAGCGTCCTAGGCGGATCGAGCTCCTACGAGCAGTACTTC.

This chain joins TRBV27 and TRBJ1-2; TRBD1 might be the D (6 bases). The germline V and J ends were trimmed by 0 bases and 4 bases, with 9 bases remaining between them. Germline CDR1 and CDR2: MNHEY and SMNVEV (reference sequence). The CDR3 contains 14 residues. In nucleotides, the CDR3 is TGTGCCAGCAGTTTATCCAGGGGTGGCTATGGCTACACCTTC. It translates to CASSLSRGGYGYTF.